This record concerns one T cell receptor beta chain sequence. Its antigen is unknown. This PCR relied on a set of 60 Vbeta primers and 13 Jbeta primers. Libraries were prepared by immunoSEQ multiplex PCR; TCRdb keeps only in-frame clonotypes and omits some of them. The sample shows more than 150,000 clones, roughly four fifths of them seen only once. These data come from a study of cytomegalovirus exposure and HLA in healthy donors. Study-wide results and limits: An analysis was carried out at a later point. It showed that HLA-associated TCR beta chains were more clonally expanded than equally common non-associated chains. The availability of immune exposure information extended only to CMV serostatus. When analyzed later, a missense DCLRE1C variant was found to be linked to TCR beta V- and J-gene trimming. The authors later found most CMV-associated TCR beta chains appeared HLA-restricted.

The sequence came from a man in his forties in good health and CMV-seronegative. The sample consisted of PBMCs.

CDR3 nucleotide sequence: TGCGCCAGCAGCTTGGGGGGGGTCACAGATACGCAGTATTTT. It is translated as CASSLGGVTDTQYF. The chain recombines TRBV5-1 with TRBJ2-3, with D perhaps TRBD2 (6 bases). Deletions cut 0 bases from V and 2 bases from J, with 7 bases between. Germline loops: CDR1 SGHRS, CDR2 YFSETQ. The CDR3 extends over 14 amino acids.